This entry lists 4 T cell receptor beta chains sequenced from one sample in a study of shared clonotypes between healthy human individuals. Here immunoSEQ multiplex PCR was the method, and the copy in TCRdb shows in-frame clones only, minus some. Of 2,500,000 or so clones in the sample, under 95% were seen once. Sequenced material: naive CD4+ T cells from PBMCs. Noted subset: CD45RA+ positively selected. The receptor set was obtained from a man aged 18 to 30 in good health. Some clones in this sample may be carry-over from other donors' samples.

The V gene is TRBV6-5, the J gene TRBJ2-2; 8 bases agree with TRBD2. Germline CDR1 reads MNHEY; CDR2 reads SVGAGI. Losses at the gene ends were 0 bases for V and 6 bases for J; bases not matched to a gene: 6. CDR3 length: 16 residues. DNA for the CDR3: TGTGCCAGCAGTTACTCGGGACTAGTAGGATCCGGGGAGCTGTTTTTT. It translates to CASSYSGLVGSGELFF.

This clone was seen just once. The chain links TRBV2 to TRBJ2-3; D remains unclear. The germline gives CDR1 SNHLY, CDR2 FYNNEI. This CDR3 spans 13 amino acids. The germline V and J ends were trimmed by 7 bases and 2 bases, with 10 bases remaining between them. The CDR3 sequence is CASTLKNTDTQYF. The CDR3 coding sequence is TGTGCCAGCACCCTGAAAAACACAGATACGCAGTATTTT.

V gene TRBV7-2 combines with J gene TRBJ2-1; a possible D gene is TRBD2 (6 bases). Trimming took 1 base from V and 9 from J, leaving 16 bases between them. CDR1 is SGHTA and CDR2 is FQGNSA in the germline V gene. This CDR3 has 15 residues. The CDR3 here is CASSLEVAVVFEQFF. Here the CDR3 DNA reads TGTGCCAGCAGCTTAGAGGTAGCGGTGGTTTTTGAGCAGTTCTTC.

This chain connects TRBV27 to TRBJ1-1, with D uncertain. Trimming removed 1 base from V and 0 bases from J, with 15 bases in between. The CDR3 runs to 17 residues. Per the germline V gene, CDR1 is MNHEY and CDR2 is SMNVEV (reference sequence). CDR3 in amino acids: CASSLFVETPMNTEAFF. The CDR3 DNA reads TGTGCCAGCAGTTTATTCGTCGAGACACCCATGAACACTGAAGCTTTCTTT.